A selection of T cell receptor beta chains follows, all from one sample in a study of blood T cell repertoires in COVID-19. Profiling relied on immunoSEQ multiplex PCR, and the TCRdb table lists in-frame clones only, not all of them. The sample holds approximately 290,000 clones, over 75% seen once. Sequenced sample: peripheral blood. The receptors stem from a human donor with COVID-19, enrolled during active disease. The donor label of this sample is uncertain. Both conserved end residues are part of each CDR3. A D gene is named only where the DNA matches it firmly. Clone size appears in some rows only: once, few, many, or a class for an expanded clone.

TRBJ2-5	.	.	TRBV6-6	CASSYSRSGLETQYF	TGTGCCAGCAGTTACTCGAGGTCAGGGTTGGAGACCCAGTACTTC
TRBJ1-2	.	.	TRBV6-5	CASSYDAPRANYGYTF	TGTGCCAGCAGTTATGACGCACCTAGAGCTAACTATGGCTACACCTTC
TRBJ1-3	few	TRBD1	TRBV28	CASSLYRGRGGGRVSGNTIYF	TGTGCCAGCAGTTTATACAGGGGGCGCGGAGGTGGTCGGGTCTCTGGAAACACCATATATTTT
TRBJ2-5	.	TRBD2	TRBV5-8	CASSRGGTSGRKETQYF	TGTGCCAGCAGCCGCGGGGGGACTAGCGGGAGAAAAGAGACCCAGTACTTC
TRBJ1-3	.	TRBD1	TRBV5-1	CASSPGQGAYVVYF	TGCGCCAGCAGCCCAGGACAGGGGGCCTATGTTGTATATTTT
TRBJ1-6	.	.	TRBV28	CASSFTGSSYNSPLHF	TGTGCCAGCAGTTTTACCGGTAGCTCCTATAATTCACCCCTCCACTTT
TRBJ2-1	.	.	TRBV1	CTSSHPGPRTTYNEQFF	TGCACCAGCAGCCATCCCGGACCGAGGACTACATACAATGAGCAGTTCTTC
TRBJ1-2	.	TRBD1	TRBV10-3	CAISEDRGLYGYTF	TGTGCCATCAGTGAGGACAGGGGCCTCTATGGCTACACCTTC
TRBJ1-1	.	TRBD1	TRBV11-3	CASSQVETGEAFF	TGTGCCAGCAGCCAAGTTGAGACAGGGGAAGCTTTCTTT
TRBJ1-2	.	TRBD1	TRBV7-2	CASSPGQASNYGYTF	TGTGCCAGCAGCCCGGGACAGGCATCTAACTATGGCTACACCTTC
TRBJ1-5	.	TRBD1	TRBV28	CASSPGTGGGNQPQHF	TGTGCCAGCAGCCCTGGGACAGGGGGAGGCAATCAGCCCCAGCATTTT
TRBJ2-7	.	TRBD1	TRBV7-9	CASRGQGAEQYF	TGTGCCAGCAGGGGACAGGGGGCCGAGCAGTACTTC
TRBJ1-2	.	TRBD1	TRBV27	CASSRLGQAYGYTF	TGTGCCAGCAGTAGGTTGGGACAGGCCTATGGCTACACCTTC
TRBJ2-1	.	TRBD2	TRBV4-2	CASSQDREGRGYNEQFF	TGTGCCAGCAGCCAAGATCGGGAGGGAAGAGGGTACAATGAGCAGTTCTTC
TRBJ2-3	.	.	TRBV7-3	CASSVPGDTQYF	TGTGCCAGCAGCGTACCGGGGGATACGCAGTATTTT
TRBJ1-1	.	.	TRBV19	CASSIRGGLPGTEAFF	TGTGCCAGTAGTATTAGAGGCGGCTTACCTGGCACTGAAGCTTTCTTT
TRBJ1-4	.	.	TRBV5-1	CASSPQGNNEKLFF	TGCGCCAGCAGCCCACAGGGTAACAATGAAAAACTGTTTTTT
TRBJ2-1	.	.	TRBV7-3	CASTSDPGEQFF	TGTGCCAGCACCTCAGACCCGGGGGAGCAGTTCTTC
TRBJ2-7	.	.	TRBV3-1/TRBV3-2	CASSPDSFSYEQYF	TGTGCCAGCAGTCCCGACAGCTTCTCCTACGAGCAGTACTTC
TRBJ2-6	.	TRBD1	TRBV5-1	CASRDRPSSGANVLTF	TGCGCCAGCAGGGACAGGCCCAGCTCTGGGGCCAACGTCCTGACTTTC
TRBJ2-2	.	TRBD1	TRBV6-2/TRBV6-3	CASSYATGTGELFF	TGTGCCAGCAGTTACGCGACAGGGACCGGGGAGCTGTTTTTT
TRBJ2-1	.	.	TRBV24-1	CATSASGVSSYNEQFF	TGTGCCACCAGTGCCTCAGGGGTCAGCTCCTACAATGAGCAGTTCTTC
TRBJ2-1	once	.	TRBV28	CASSAPGSNNEQFF	TGTGCCAGCAGTGCCCCGGGGTCAAACAATGAGCAGTTCTTC
TRBJ2-2	few	.	TRBV25-1	CASSEVGPTGSAGELFF	TGTGCCAGCAGTGAAGTCGGGCCAACGGGGAGCGCCGGGGAGCTGTTTTTT
TRBJ2-1	once	TRBD2	TRBV11-3	CASSLREGPYNEQFF	TGTGCCAGCAGCTTAAGGGAGGGGCCCTACAATGAGCAGTTCTTC
TRBJ1-1	.	.	TRBV19	CASSITDTLTEAFF	TGTGCCAGTAGTATCACGGACACCCTCACTGAAGCTTTCTTT
TRBJ1-1	.	.	TRBV19	CASSIGPGGHEAFF	TGTGCCAGTAGTATCGGTCCGGGAGGGCATGAAGCTTTCTTT
TRBJ1-2	.	.	TRBV19	CASSIDRLPIYGYTF	TGTGCCAGTAGTATAGATCGCCTACCGATCTATGGCTACACCTTC
TRBJ2-7	once	TRBD1	TRBV28	CASSSLPGQGQYF	TGTGCCAGCAGTTCCCTCCCAGGACAGGGCCAGTACTTC
TRBJ2-1	many	TRBD2	TRBV7-6	CASSPTLFASGSRDSYNEQFF	TGTGCCAGCAGCCCAACCCTGTTTGCTAGCGGGAGCAGAGACTCCTACAATGAGCAGTTCTTC
TRBJ2-7	.	.	TRBV6-6	CASSYLGAEYEQYF	TGTGCCAGCAGTTACCTGGGTGCGGAATACGAGCAGTACTTC
TRBJ2-7	.	TRBD1	TRBV28	CASSFGGQGYEQYF	TGTGCCAGCAGTTTCGGGGGACAGGGTTACGAGCAGTACTTC
TRBJ2-7	.	.	TRBV28	CASSLLSRNYEQYF	TGTGCCAGCAGTTTATTATCCAGAAACTACGAGCAGTACTTC
TRBJ1-4	.	.	TRBV28	CASSPHGMGGEKLFF	TGTGCCAGCAGTCCCCACGGGATGGGGGGTGAAAAACTGTTTTTT
TRBJ2-2	.	.	TRBV21-1	CASSNGQGAYGTGELFF	TGTGCCAGCAGCAATGGGCAGGGGGCATACGGCACCGGGGAGCTGTTTTTT
TRBJ2-6	.	.	TRBV7-9	CASRKSGDSGANVLTF	TGTGCCAGCAGGAAGTCAGGGGACTCTGGGGCCAACGTCCTGACTTTC
TRBJ2-2	.	.	TRBV9	CASSEVQATGELFF	TGTGCCAGCAGCGAAGTACAGGCCACCGGGGAGCTGTTTTTT
TRBJ1-4	.	.	TRBV29-1	CSVTETNEKLFF	TGCAGCGTGACAGAAACAAATGAAAAACTGTTTTTT
TRBJ2-1	.	TRBD2	TRBV5-8	CASSGGLADSYNEQFF	TGTGCCAGCAGCGGGGGACTAGCGGACTCCTACAATGAGCAGTTCTTC
TRBJ2-1	.	.	TRBV29-1	CSVEGITSIGEQFF	TGCAGCGTTGAAGGAATAACTAGTATCGGTGAGCAGTTCTTC
TRBJ1-4	.	.	TRBV4-2	CASSQIDRTNEKLFF	TGTGCCAGCAGCCAGATAGACAGAACTAATGAAAAACTGTTTTTT
TRBJ2-1	once	.	TRBV5-1	CASSLTRYNEQFF	TGCGCCAGCAGCTTGACTAGGTACAATGAGCAGTTCTTC
TRBJ2-7	.	.	TRBV5-1	CASEPGGPSYEQYF	TGCGCCAGCGAACCGGGCGGGCCTTCCTACGAGCAGTACTTC
TRBJ2-1	once	TRBD2	TRBV3-1/TRBV3-2	CASSQALLAVSYNEQFF	TGTGCCAGCAGCCAAGCCCTACTAGCGGTATCCTACAATGAGCAGTTCTTC
TRBJ1-2	.	.	TRBV6-1	CASSERGLIYTF	TGTGCCAGCAGTGAAAGGGGACTGATTTACACCTTC